Listed below are T cell receptor beta chains from one sample, sequenced in a study of early T cells in non-severe SARS-CoV-2 infection. MiXCR, applied by TCRdb to the 5' RACE reads, yields one record per CDR3 protein. This sample has tens of thousands of distinct CDR3 sequences; roughly 8.8% occur once, and the top ten carry more than 20%. Sequences were obtained from whole blood. These receptor sequences come from an adult who was a healthcare worker with PCR-confirmed SARS-CoV-2 infection or an uninfected control (not recorded which). CDR3s include the opening cysteine and the closing phenylalanine or tryptophan. A D gene is named only where the DNA matches it firmly. Some rows have no size entry. The others give once, few or many, or a class for an expanded clone.

TRBD2,TRBJ2-5,.,TRBV29-1,TGCAGCGTTTTTGCGGGGGAGCAAGAGACCCAGTACTTC,CSVFAGEQETQYF
.,TRBJ2-3,few,TRBV20-1,TGCAGTCGCAGACTTAGATTCACAGATACGCAGTATTTT,CSRRLRFTDTQYF
.,TRBJ2-7,few,TRBV9,TGTGCCAGCAGCGCTGCCTGGGAGGTCGAGCAGTACTTC,CASSAAWEVEQYF
.,TRBJ2-3,few,TRBV20-1,TGCAGTGCTAGAGAGCAGGGGAGCACAGATACGCAGTATTTT,CSAREQGSTDTQYF
TRBD1,TRBJ2-6,many,TRBV7-2,TGTGCCAGCAGCCCAGGACAGGGGATCTCTGGGGCCAACGTCCTGACTTTC,CASSPGQGISGANVLTF
.,TRBJ2-1,many,TRBV11-2,TGTGCCAGCAGCTTGGGGAATGAGCAGTTCTTC,CASSLGNEQFF
.,TRBJ2-7,many,TRBV6-6,TGTGCCAGCAGTTACTCGATAACAGGTATCTACGAGCAGTACTTC,CASSYSITGIYEQYF
.,TRBJ2-5,.,TRBV2,TGTGCGAGCGGGCCCGGCGGGGCCCAGTACTTC,CASGPGGAQYF
.,TRBJ2-2,few,TRBV7-6,TGTGCCAGCAGCTTAGTAGGGGCTAACACCGGGGAGCTGTTTTTT,CASSLVGANTGELFF
.,TRBJ2-7,many,TRBV3-1,TGTGCCAGCAGCCAAGGTCTAACCAACGAGCAGTACTTC,CASSQGLTNEQYF
TRBD1,TRBJ1-6,many,TRBV4-1,TGCGCCAGCAGCCAAGAACCCGGGACAGTCGATTCACCCCTCCACTTT,CASSQEPGTVDSPLHF
.,TRBJ1-1,few,TRBV3-1,TGTGCCAGCAGCCCCTCGCGCCCGAACACTGAAGCTTTCTTT,CASSPSRPNTEAFF
.,TRBJ1-1,many,TRBV10-3,TGTGCCGCCAGGGGAGGAGGCGGTTACGGTGAAGCTTTCTTT,CAARGGGGYGEAFF
.,TRBJ1-1,many,TRBV3-1,TGTGCCAGCAGTCCCATAGCCTCAGACACTGAAGCTTTCTTT,CASSPIASDTEAFF
.,TRBJ2-2,many,TRBV27,TGTGCCAGCAGTCCGAACATCAACACCGGGGAGCTGTTTTTT,CASSPNINTGELFF
.,TRBJ2-2,many,TRBV9,TGTGCCAGCAGCGTAGGATGGACCGGGGAGCTGTTTTTT,CASSVGWTGELFF
TRBD2,TRBJ2-1,many,TRBV11-2,TGTGCCAGCAGCTTCGGGACTAGCGAGGGTGAGCAGTTCTTC,CASSFGTSEGEQFF
.,TRBJ1-1,many,TRBV6-1,TGTGCCAGCAGCCACGGAAGGGGCACTGAAGCTTTCTTT,CASSHGRGTEAFF
.,TRBJ1-2,.,TRBV5-6,TGTGCCAGCAGCTGGCGAGGGAGGGACTATGGCTACACCTTC,CASSWRGRDYGYTF
.,TRBJ1-2,.,TRBV12-3/TRBV12-4,TGTGCCAGCAGTTTAGCGCGTGGCTACACCTTC,CASSLARGYTF
.,TRBJ1-2,.,TRBV10-3,TGTGCCATCAGTGAAACAGGGCTGGGCGGCTACACCTTC,CAISETGLGGYTF
.,TRBJ1-1,many,TRBV7-2,TGTGCCAGCAGCCCACCGGGACCGAACACTGAAGCTTTCTTT,CASSPPGPNTEAFF
.,TRBJ2-3,many,TRBV2,TGCACCTCAGGGCTCACAGATACGCAGTATTTT,CTSGLTDTQYF
TRBD1,TRBJ2-1,.,TRBV7-6,TGTGCCAGCAGCTCACCGACAGGGGGATATGAGCAGTTCTTC,CASSSPTGGYEQFF
.,TRBJ2-5,.,TRBV5-6,TGTGCCAGCAGCTTCACTCACCTGGGAGGACTGAGCGGAGGAGAGACCCAGTACTTC,CASSFTHLGGLSGGETQYF
.,TRBJ1-1,many,TRBV12-3/TRBV12-4,TGTGCCAGCAGTCCCCTGGCAGCCACTGAAGCTTTCTTT,CASSPLAATEAFF
.,TRBJ2-3,few,TRBV7-3,TGTGCCAGCAGCTTAACAAGGACTCTCAGGGATACGCAGTATTTT,CASSLTRTLRDTQYF
TRBD1,TRBJ1-2,.,TRBV29-1,TGCAGCGCGGACAGGGAAGGCTACACCTTC,CSADREGYTF
.,TRBJ2-3,.,TRBV29-1,TGCAGCGTTGAATTGGCGGGGGCTAGCACAGATACGCAGTATTTT,CSVELAGASTDTQYF
TRBD1,TRBJ2-1,few,TRBV7-3,TGTGCCAGCAGCTCCCCCCAGGGGGCAGGTTTGAATGAGCAGTTCTTC,CASSSPQGAGLNEQFF
.,TRBJ2-7,.,TRBV4-1,TGCGCCAGCAGCCAAGATAGTGGCCGAGACGGGTCCTACGAGCAGTACTTC,CASSQDSGRDGSYEQYF
TRBD2,TRBJ2-1,.,TRBV7-8,TGTGCCAGCAGTAAAAGCGGGGGGACCTGGAATGAGCAGTTCTTC,CASSKSGGTWNEQFF
.,TRBJ1-1,few,TRBV12-3/TRBV12-4,TGTGCCAGCAGCCCGACCCTCTCCGGGAACACTGAAGCTTTCTTT,CASSPTLSGNTEAFF
.,TRBJ1-4,.,TRBV12-3/TRBV12-4,TGTGCCAGCACCGACAGGCGGGGGGGAAAACTGTTTTTT,CASTDRRGGKLFF
TRBD2,TRBJ2-3,many,TRBV4-1,TGCGCCAGCAGCGACGAACCGACACTAGCGGGGGCAAGCACAGATACGCAGTATTTT,CASSDEPTLAGASTDTQYF
.,TRBJ2-2,few,TRBV20-1,TGCAGTGCTGACAGCCAGAACACCGGGGAGCTGTTTTTT,CSADSQNTGELFF
.,TRBJ2-7,few,TRBV13,TGTGCCAGCAGCTTATACCCAGGGACCTACGAGCAGTACTTC,CASSLYPGTYEQYF
.,TRBJ1-6,few,TRBV27,TGTGCCAGCAGTTTTTACAGGGATTCACCCCTCCACTTT,CASSFYRDSPLHF
.,TRBJ1-1,few,TRBV2,TGTGCCAGCAGTGTCCTTTTAGAGAACACTGAAGCTTTCTTT,CASSVLLENTEAFF
TRBD1,TRBJ2-7,.,TRBV10-3,TGTGCCAGCTCCGGGACAGCGAACGAGCAGTACTTC,CASSGTANEQYF
.,TRBJ2-7,many,TRBV7-9,TGTGCCAGCAGCCAGGACAGTTTCTACGAGCAGTACTTC,CASSQDSFYEQYF
.,TRBJ2-1,few,TRBV20-1,TGCAGTGCTAGAGCCTTGACAGGTTATGAGCAGTTCTTC,CSARALTGYEQFF
.,TRBJ1-5,.,TRBV13,TGTGCCAGCAGCCATGGAAGGGGAATAGGCAATCAGCCCCAGCATTTT,CASSHGRGIGNQPQHF
TRBD1,TRBJ1-2,many,TRBV28,TGTGCCAGCAGTTTCTCGTTGGGACAGGGAAATGGCTACACCTTC,CASSFSLGQGNGYTF
TRBD1,TRBJ2-1,few,TRBV20-1,TGCAGTGCTAGAGAGACAGGGAGAGTCCGCAATGAGCAGTTCTTC,CSARETGRVRNEQFF
.,TRBJ2-1,once,TRBV20-1,TGCAGTGCTAGCCAAATGACAGGCCCTAGGGGGGAGCAGTTCTTC,CSASQMTGPRGEQFF
.,TRBJ2-2,.,TRBV9,TGTGCCAGCACCCTCTCTAATCTCGCCGGGGAGCTGTTTTTT,CASTLSNLAGELFF